This is a list of T cell receptor beta chains from one sample in a study of blood T cell repertoires in COVID-19. Profiled with immunoSEQ multiplex PCR; TCRdb holds only in-frame clones, not every one. The sample lists more than 120,000 clones, approximately 86% seen once, with less than 0.95% in the top ten. The sequencing input was peripheral blood. All receptors derive from a woman in her fifties or sixties with acute or convalescent COVID-19. CDR3s include the opening cysteine and the closing phenylalanine or tryptophan. The D gene is left open where the match is weak. Size tells how often a clone was seen (once, few, many) or the class of an expanded clone, and some rows leave it out.

v_gene	j_gene	abundance	d_gene	CDR3nt	CDR3aa
TRBV28	TRBJ1-2	once	TRBD1	TGTGCCAGCAGGACAGGGGGCGGTAGTTATGGCTACACCTTC	CASRTGGGSYGYTF
TRBV3-1/TRBV3-2	TRBJ2-1	few	TRBD2	TGTGCCAGCAGCCGTAGGCCGGTGACTAGCGGGACGGGAGAGCAGTTCTTC	CASSRRPVTSGTGEQFF
TRBV29-1	TRBJ1-2	-	-	TGCAGCGTGACCGACGGGAACTATGGCTACACCTTC	CSVTDGNYGYTF
TRBV2	TRBJ1-2	medium-sized	TRBD1	TGTGCCAGCAGGGGCCGGGACAGGGGGCGCAAGGATGGCTACACCTTC	CASRGRDRGRKDGYTF
TRBV24-1	TRBJ2-7	-	-	TGTGCCACCAGTGATGGGAGCTCCTACGAGCAGTACTTC	CATSDGSSYEQYF
TRBV13	TRBJ2-3	once	TRBD1	TGTGCCAGCAGCTACAGGGGGCCCACAGATACGCAGTATTTT	CASSYRGPTDTQYF
TRBV5-4	TRBJ1-1	-	-	TGTGCCAGCAGCTTGAGAATCGGCCCTGGGGCGGAAGCTTTCTTT	CASSLRIGPGAEAFF
TRBV7-2	TRBJ1-4	few	-	TGTGCCAGCAGCTCCCGTTCCGGACGGGATAATGAAAAACTGTTTTTT	CASSSRSGRDNEKLFF
TRBV6-5	TRBJ1-6	-	TRBD1	TGTGCCAGCAGCCACAGGACAGGGGATAATTCACCCCTCCACTTT	CASSHRTGDNSPLHF
TRBV7-8	TRBJ1-2	-	-	TGTGCCAGCAGCGACACAGGGTTTGGCTACACCTTC	CASSDTGFGYTF